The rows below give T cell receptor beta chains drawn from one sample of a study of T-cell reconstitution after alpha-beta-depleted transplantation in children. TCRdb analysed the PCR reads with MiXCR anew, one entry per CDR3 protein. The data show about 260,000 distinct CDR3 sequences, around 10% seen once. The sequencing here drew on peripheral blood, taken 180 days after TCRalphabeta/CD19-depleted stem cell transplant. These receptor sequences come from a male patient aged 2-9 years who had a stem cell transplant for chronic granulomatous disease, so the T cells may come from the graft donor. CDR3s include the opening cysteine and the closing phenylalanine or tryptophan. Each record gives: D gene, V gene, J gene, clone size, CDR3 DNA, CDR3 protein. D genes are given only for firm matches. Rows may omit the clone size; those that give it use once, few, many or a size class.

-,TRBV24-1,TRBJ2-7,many,TGTGCCACCAGTCCCTCAGAGCAGTACTTC,CATSPSEQYF
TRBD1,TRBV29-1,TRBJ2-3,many,TGCAGCGTCCGGGACAGTGGCACAGATACGCAGTATTTT,CSVRDSGTDTQYF
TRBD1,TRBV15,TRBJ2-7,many,TGTGCCACCAGCAGAGACCACCTCCGGGACAGGGGCGGCGAGCAGTACTTC,CATSRDHLRDRGGEQYF
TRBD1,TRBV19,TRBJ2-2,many,TGTGCCAGTAGTCCCCGGACAGGTTCGAACACCGGGGAGCTGTTTTTT,CASSPRTGSNTGELFF
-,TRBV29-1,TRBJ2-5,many,TGCAGCGTTGAAACTTTACTAGGAGAGACCCAGTACTTC,CSVETLLGETQYF
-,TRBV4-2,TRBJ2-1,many,TGTGCCAGCAGCCAAGGGACCCACAATGAGCAGTTCTTC,CASSQGTHNEQFF
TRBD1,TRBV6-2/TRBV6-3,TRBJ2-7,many,TGTGCCAGCAGGGGGACAGGGGCCTACGAGCAGTACTTC,CASRGTGAYEQYF
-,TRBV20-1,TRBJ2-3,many,TGCAGCACTAGAGAGGGGGGGGCCTATACGCAGTATTTT,CSTREGGAYTQYF
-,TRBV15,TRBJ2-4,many,TGTGCCACCAGCCGCAGGGGGGAACTAGCCAAAAACATTCAGTACTTC,CATSRRGELAKNIQYF
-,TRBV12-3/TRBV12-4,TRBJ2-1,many,TGTGCCAGCAGTTACCAGCGCTCGCTAGCTGTTGAGCAGTTCTTC,CASSYQRSLAVEQFF
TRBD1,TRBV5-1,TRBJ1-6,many,TGCGCCAGCAGCACGTCGACAGGGGTTAATTCACCCCTCCACTTT,CASSTSTGVNSPLHF
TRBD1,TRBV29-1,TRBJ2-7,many,TGCAGAGGGACAGGAGATTACGAGCAGTACTTC,CRGTGDYEQYF
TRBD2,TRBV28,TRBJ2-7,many,TGTGCCAGCAGCATGTTGGGGACTAGTTCCTACGAGCAGTACTTC,CASSMLGTSSYEQYF
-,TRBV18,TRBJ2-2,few,TGTGCCAGCCGATACGGGAGTGCGAACACCGGGGAGCTGTTTTTT,CASRYGSANTGELFF
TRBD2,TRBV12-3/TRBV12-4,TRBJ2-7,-,TGTGCCAGCAGTTTCGTGGGGAGGGCCTACGAGCAGTACTTC,CASSFVGRAYEQYF
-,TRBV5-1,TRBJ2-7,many,TGCGCCAGCAGCGGCGCCCTGAGCTCCTACGAGCAGTACTTC,CASSGALSSYEQYF
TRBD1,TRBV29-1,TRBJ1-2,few,TGCAGCGTCCCCCCCGACAGGGGAAACCACAACTATGGCTACACCTTC,CSVPPDRGNHNYGYTF
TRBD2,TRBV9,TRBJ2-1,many,TGTGCCAGCAGCGTAGGGACTAGCGGGGGCCTATACAATGAGCAGTTCTTC,CASSVGTSGGLYNEQFF